The rows below give T cell receptor beta chains drawn from one sample of a study of control samples from healthy donors and cancer patients. TCRdb's table, derived via immunoSEQ multiplex PCR, lists solely in-frame clones and lacks some. In the table there are roughly 200,000 clones, 91% of which are singletons. Source material: blood. Source of these receptors: a man aged 25-40 years in good health. The CDR3 runs from the conserved cysteine through the conserved F or W. A D gene is named only where the DNA matches it firmly. The size field is filled for only some rows; it gives once, few, many or a size class.

length,V,D,size,J,DNA,CDR3
12,TRBV10-1,-,-,TRBJ1-3,TGCGCCAGCACAGACTCTGGAAACACCATATATTTT,CASTDSGNTIYF
16,TRBV6-2/TRBV6-3,-,-,TRBJ2-2,TGTGCCAGCAGCCCTTGGACAGCTGCGAACACCGGGGAGCTGTTTTTT,CASSPWTAANTGELFF
15,TRBV11-2,TRBD1,-,TRBJ1-5,TGTGCCAGCAGCCTATCGTCAGGGGGCGCCCAGCCCCAGCATTTT,CASSLSSGGAQPQHF
16,TRBV6-5,TRBD1,once,TRBJ2-2,TGTGCCAGCAGTTTAACGGGACAGGGGGTTACCGGGGAGCTGTTTTTT,CASSLTGQGVTGELFF
12,TRBV29-1,TRBD1,-,TRBJ1-4,TGCAGCGTTGCGGGACAGCAGGAAAAACTGTTTTTT,CSVAGQQEKLFF
13,TRBV3-1/TRBV3-2,-,-,TRBJ1-6,TGTGCCAGCAGCCAGAGACGTAATTCACCCCTCCACTTT,CASSQRRNSPLHF
14,TRBV9,-,once,TRBJ2-5,TGTGCCAGCAGCGTCGTTAGCGGTCCAGGGACCCAGTACTTC,CASSVVSGPGTQYF
12,TRBV27,-,-,TRBJ1-1,TGTGCCAGCAGCCAGGGGAACACTGAAGCTTTCTTT,CASSQGNTEAFF
17,TRBV18,TRBD2,-,TRBJ2-1,TGTGCCAGCTCACCCATGGGGCTAGCGGGGGGAAGACATGAGCAGTTCTTC,CASSPMGLAGGRHEQFF
13,TRBV2,TRBD1,-,TRBJ1-1,TGTGCCAGCAGCGGACAGGAACAAACTGAAGCTTTCTTT,CASSGQEQTEAFF
13,TRBV12-3/TRBV12-4,-,-,TRBJ2-7,TGTGCCAGCAGTTTAAGAGAGGGGGGCGAGCAGTACTTC,CASSLREGGEQYF
15,TRBV19,-,-,TRBJ1-5,TGTGCCAGTAGTGTATACCGGGACATTAATCAGCCCCAGCATTTT,CASSVYRDINQPQHF
15,TRBV19,-,-,TRBJ2-2,TGTGCCAGTAGTAAGGGACTCCCGAACACCGGGGAGCTGTTTTTT,CASSKGLPNTGELFF
16,TRBV4-2,-,-,TRBJ2-1,TGTGCCAGCAGCCTCGGAGCGGGCGACTCCTACAATGAGCAGTTCTTC,CASSLGAGDSYNEQFF
11,TRBV10-2,-,-,TRBJ1-3,TGCGCCAGCAGTGAAGGAAACACCATATATTTT,CASSEGNTIYF
14,TRBV5-1,TRBD1,-,TRBJ1-2,TGCGCCAGCAAATTGGACAGGTCATATGGGGGCTACACCTTC,CASKLDRSYGGYTF
17,TRBV10-2,-,-,TRBJ2-1,TGCGCCAGCAGTGAGCACCTTTTAGAAGAACTAAACAATGAGCAGTTCTTC,CASSEHLLEELNNEQFF